This T cell receptor (beta chain) was profiled in a study of OX40 agonist ivuxolimab in advanced cancers. Study information: People in dose escalation had one of these cancers: hepatocellular carcinoma, melanoma, renal cell or head and neck cancer. Whole-study findings and limits: By week 6 at 0.1 to 3.0 mg/kg, blood CD4+ and CD8+ T cells had expanded clonally.

Peripheral blood came from all dose cohorts at three timepoints. Germline CDR1 MRHNA, CDR2 SNTAGT. The CDR3 runs 14 residues. The V end was cut by 3 bases, the J end by 0 bases, with 9 bases between. TCRdb keeps only in-frame clones here, not all; method: immunoSEQ multiplex PCR. This sample carries 20,000 to 25,000 clones, 70% to 90% of them seen once, and the ten largest clones take 29%. A remark on this clone: Antigen: not known.

This clonotype originated in an adult with an advanced solid tumor such as melanoma, head and neck, liver or kidney cancer. The chain couples TRBV6-4 to TRBJ2-7; the D gene is possibly TRBD1 (6 bases). Sequencing was performed on CD4+ or CD8+ T cells sorted from blood, taken in a trial of the OX40 agonist ivuxolimab. CDR3: CASSDTGSSYEQYF. The CDR3 region has the DNA TGTGCCAGCAGTGATACAGGGAGCTCCTACGAGCAGTACTTC.